This T cell receptor beta chain was sequenced for a study of blood T cell repertoires in COVID-19. Study context: Acute-phase and convalescent COVID-19 samples originated in the United States, Italy and Spain. From T cells, B-cell-depleted T cells, or PBMCs came the material, which was cDNA or gDNA.

Original methodology: Counts of nucleated cells, estimated from reference gene primer amplification, were obtained. Data came from immunoSEQ multiplex PCR; TCRdb stores just in-frame clones and leaves some out. V, J and clone size are those of that table, while D and trimming were read from the DNA. This table has over 200,000 clones, around 82% appearing once. The CDR3 covers 14 residues. From germline, CDR1 is MDHEN and CDR2 SYDVKM. V was clipped by 3 bases and J by 1 base, with 8 bases between them. This chain connects TRBV28 to TRBJ2-3; a weak D match, TRBD2 (5 bases). Sequencing was performed on peripheral blood. This TCR derives from a man at least 80 years old with acute or convalescent COVID-19. The CDR3 region has the DNA TGTGCCAGCAGTTTGACTACCCGCACAGATACGCAGTATTTT. It translates to CASSLTTRTDTQYF.